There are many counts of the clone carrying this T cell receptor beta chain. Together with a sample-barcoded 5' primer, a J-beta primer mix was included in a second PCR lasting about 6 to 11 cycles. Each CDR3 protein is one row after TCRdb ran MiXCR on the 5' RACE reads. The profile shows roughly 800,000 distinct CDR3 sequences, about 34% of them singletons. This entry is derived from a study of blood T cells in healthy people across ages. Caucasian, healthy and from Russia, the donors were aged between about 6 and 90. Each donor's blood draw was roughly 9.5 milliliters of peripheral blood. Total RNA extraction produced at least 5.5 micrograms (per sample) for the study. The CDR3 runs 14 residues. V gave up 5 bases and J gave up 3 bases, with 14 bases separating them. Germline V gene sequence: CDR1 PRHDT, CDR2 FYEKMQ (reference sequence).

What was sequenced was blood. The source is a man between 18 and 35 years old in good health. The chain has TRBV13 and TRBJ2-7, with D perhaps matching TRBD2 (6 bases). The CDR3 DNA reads TGTGCCAGCAGCCGAGGAGGGCTCTTCTACGAGCAGTACTTC. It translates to CASSRGGLFYEQYF.